These 17 T cell receptor beta chains came from one sample sequenced in a study of cytomegalovirus exposure and HLA in healthy donors. Use of 60 Vbeta and 13 Jbeta primers characterized the PCR. Here immunoSEQ multiplex PCR was the method, and the copy in TCRdb shows in-frame clones only, minus some. The sample yields about 98,000 clones, around 75% seen once. Sequencing was done on a sample of PBMCs. Receptors originate from a man aged 18 to 30 in good health and CMV-seropositive.

The rearrangement joins TRBV28 to TRBJ2-5; D gene uncertain. Germline CDR1 is MDHEN and CDR2 is SYDVKM. Trimming removed 4 bases at V and 5 bases at J, with 11 bases between. The CDR3 spans 13 residues. In nucleotides, the CDR3 is TGTGCCAGCAGTTCTCGTCTGTCTGAGACCCAGTACTTC. This encodes CASSSRLSETQYF.

The rearrangement uses TRBV28 and TRBJ1-5; 9 bases match TRBD1. The CDR3 consists of 20 residues. CDR1 is MDHEN and CDR2 is SYDVKM in the germline V gene. J gave up 0 bases and V 6 bases, and 18 bases lay outside the gene matches. The DNA for the CDR3 is TGTGCCAGCAGCCTTATCTGGGGACAGGGACCTTCTTATAGCAATCAGCCCCAGCATTTT. It encodes CASSLIWGQGPSYSNQPQHF.

The rearrangement links TRBV6-5 to TRBJ1-6; D gene unclear. Germline V gene lookup returns CDR1 MNHEY and CDR2 SVGAGI. Trimming removed 8 bases from V and 8 bases from J, with 13 bases in between. The CDR3 consists of 13 residues. CDR3 loop: CASRGQFDSPLHF. CDR3 bases: TGTGCCAGCCGCGGGCAGTTTGATTCACCCCTCCACTTT.

The rearrangement uses TRBV7-6 and TRBJ1-4, with a weak D call TRBD1 (5 bases). This CDR3 has 12 residues. V lost 5 bases and J 7 bases, leaving 8 bases between the germline ends. Germline V gives CDR1 SGHVS, CDR2 FNYEAQ. The chain's CDR3 is CASSGHGEKLFF. The CDR3 coding sequence is TGTGCCAGCAGCGGACACGGTGAAAAACTGTTTTTT.

This chain uses TRBV4-1 with TRBJ1-6; D is possibly TRBD1 (5 bases). CDR1 is MGHRA and CDR2 is YSYEKL in the germline V gene. The CDR3 consists of 17 residues. Trimming stripped 2 bases from V and 3 bases from J, with 14 bases between. For the CDR3, the DNA is TGCGCCAGCAGCCAACTCGACAGTAAGCTCTATAATTCACCCCTCCACTTT. It is translated as CASSQLDSKLYNSPLHF.

The chain joins TRBV7-9 to TRBJ1-1; the D is unclear. The CDR3 has 15 residues. Germline CDR1 is SEHNR and CDR2 is FQNEAQ (reference sequence). Trimming removed 0 bases from V and 0 bases from J, with 8 bases in between. The DNA for the CDR3 is TGTGCCAGCAGCTTAGCCCTGGCGGTGAACACTGAAGCTTTCTTT. Its translation: CASSLALAVNTEAFF. The variable domain in full, with the rest retrieved from reference TRBV7-9 and TRBJ1-1, is DTGVSQNPRHKITKRGQNVTFRCDPISEHNRLYWYRQTLGQGPEFLTYFQNEAQLEKSRLLSDRFSAERPKGSFSTLEIQRTEQGDSAMYLCASSLALAVNTEAFFGQGTRLTVV.

This clone turned up a few times. This CDR3 is CASSSKAGDTGELFF. The CDR3 DNA reads TGTGCCAGCAGTTCCAAGGCGGGGGATACCGGGGAGCTGTTTTTT. J is TRBJ2-2 and V is TRBV6-4; 7 bases are a match to TRBD2. Germline V lookup: CDR1 MRHNA, CDR2 SNTAGT. V was clipped by 5 bases and J by 5 bases; unmatched bases: 8. The CDR3 loop spans 15 amino acids.

This clone was observed a few times. The DNA for the CDR3 is TGCGCCAGCAGCTTGGGGGACAGAGAGAATGAAAAACTGTTTTTT. It specifies CASSLGDRENEKLFF. The chain has TRBV5-1 and TRBJ1-4; 7 nucleotides match TRBD1. J lost 5 bases, V lost 0 bases, and 4 bases had no gene match. This CDR3 contains 15 residues. Germline CDR1 and CDR2: SGHRS and YFSETQ.

CDR3 sequence (DNA): TGTGCCAGCGGGGGACTAGTTCCAGATACGCAGTATTTT. It translates to CASGGLVPDTQYF. The chain links TRBV2 to TRBJ2-3, with 8 bases fitting TRBD2. The V gene's germline CDR1 is SNHLY and CDR2 FYNNEI. The CDR3 extends over 13 amino acids. J lost 4 bases, V lost 8 bases, and 5 bases had no gene match.

CDR3 nucleotide sequence: TGTGCCAGCAGTTCACTGACTAGCGGGGATTCGGATACGCAGTATTTT. Its translation: CASSSLTSGDSDTQYF. The V call is TRBV7-6, the J call TRBJ2-3, with 11 positions matching TRBD2. Germline V gene data show CDR1 as SGHVS and CDR2 as FNYEAQ. J was trimmed by 6 bases and V by 6 bases; bases with no gene match: 11. This CDR3 is 16 amino acids long.

The genes are TRBV5-6 and TRBJ2-4, with a possible D match to TRBD2 (5 bases). Germline CDR1 SGHDT, CDR2 YYEEEE. The V and J ends lost 4 bases and 7 bases respectively, with 12 bases between them. The CDR3 loop spans 13 amino acids. The DNA for the CDR3 is TGTGCCAGCAGCGCCGGGAACCCTAACATTCAGTACTTC. Its protein is CASSAGNPNIQYF.

This clone was recorded a few times. V gene TRBV2 combines with J gene TRBJ2-3; 9 nucleotides line up with TRBD1. The trim removed 6 bases at V and 5 bases at J, leaving 12 bases unmatched. This CDR3 comprises 16 residues. Germline values: CDR1 SNHLY, CDR2 FYNNEI. The CDR3 region has the DNA TGTGCCAGCAGCCTCGTCGGGGGACAGGGAAGAGATACGCAGTATTTT. Translated: CASSLVGGQGRDTQYF.

The genes are TRBV6-4 and TRBJ2-5; D gene ambiguous. CDR3 length: 9 residues. The V gene's germline CDR1 is MRHNA and CDR2 SNTAGT. The V gene lost 10 bases and the J gene lost 4 bases, with 4 bases spanning the gap. CDR3 in amino acids: CATGETQYF. The CDR3 region has the DNA TGTGCCACCGGAGAGACCCAGTACTTC.

In this sample, this clone turned up once. The V call is TRBV25-1, the J call TRBJ1-2; 9 positions match TRBD1. Looked up from germline, CDR1 is MGHDK and CDR2 is SYGVNS. This CDR3 is 16 amino acids long. The junction had 8 bases not matched to a gene; V was cut back by 2 bases and J by 4 bases. This CDR3 is CASSEVRTGATYGYTF. The CDR3 DNA follows: TGTGCCAGCAGTGAAGTGAGGACAGGGGCTACCTATGGCTACACCTTC.

For this clone: The same CDR3 arises from other DNA sequences in this sample as well. The rearrangement links TRBV5-1 to TRBJ1-3, with 9 bases identical to TRBD1. The CDR3 length is 15 residues. The V segment lost 2 bases and the J segment 1 base; nucleotides outside the gene matches: 1. Germline loops: CDR1 SGHRS, CDR2 YFSETQ. The CDR3 region is CASSLQGASGNTIYF. The CDR3 DNA sequence: TGCGCCAGCAGCTTACAGGGGGCATCTGGAAACACCATATATTTT.

The V and J genes are TRBV6-1 and TRBJ1-1; 7 bases agree with TRBD1. V shed 7 bases and J 4 bases; nucleotides not matched to a gene: 6. This CDR3 has 13 residues. Looked up from germline, CDR1 is MNHNS and CDR2 is SASEGT. The CDR3 loop is CASNPTGVTEAFF. CDR3 nucleotides: TGTGCCAGCAACCCAACAGGGGTCACTGAAGCTTTCTTT.

The chain is built from TRBV25-1 and TRBJ2-3; 8 positions match TRBD2. This CDR3 region has 14 residues. J gave up 0 bases and V 8 bases, and 4 bases lay outside the gene matches. CDR1 and CDR2 (germline): MGHDK, SYGVNS. DNA of the CDR3: TGTGCCAGCGGGCTAGCGGGTAGCACAGATACGCAGTATTTT. Encoded protein: CASGLAGSTDTQYF. Drawing the rest from reference TRBV25-1 and TRBJ2-3, the complete variable domain is EADIYQTPRYLVIGTGKKITLECSQTMGHDKMYWYQQDPGMELHLIHYSYGVNSTEKGDLSSESTVSRIRTEHFPLTLESARPSHTSQYLCASGLAGSTDTQYFGPGTRLTVL.